Reported below is one T cell receptor (beta chain). Its antigen is as yet unknown. Template-switching 5'RACE yielded the TCR cDNA; a universal primer site and UMIs were added in the process. TCRdb reprocessed the 5' RACE reads via MiXCR and lists one record per CDR3 protein. The sample carries 400,000 or so distinct CDR3 sequences, around 20% recorded once. This record comes from a study of T cells after yellow fever vaccination. Study-level points and caveats: The study noted that FACS-sorted repertoires could contain abundant clonotypes contaminating from the bulk population. Clones that expanded after primary vaccination mostly reappeared after the booster (96% CD4, around 87% CD8).

V lost 2 bases and J lost 0, with 16 bases in between. The germline gives CDR1 MGHRA, CDR2 YSYEKL. The CDR3 extends over 18 amino acids. V and J are TRBV4-1 and TRBJ1-4; D may be TRBD1 (5 bases). The sample consisted of PBMCs, taken before the yellow fever booster vaccination. The receptor was isolated from a man aged 18 to 35 who received the YFV17D yellow fever vaccine. CDR3 sequence: CASSQLRVMGATNEKLFF. CDR3 bases: TGCGCCAGCAGCCAACTCCGGGTGATGGGGGCAACTAATGAAAAACTGTTTTTT.